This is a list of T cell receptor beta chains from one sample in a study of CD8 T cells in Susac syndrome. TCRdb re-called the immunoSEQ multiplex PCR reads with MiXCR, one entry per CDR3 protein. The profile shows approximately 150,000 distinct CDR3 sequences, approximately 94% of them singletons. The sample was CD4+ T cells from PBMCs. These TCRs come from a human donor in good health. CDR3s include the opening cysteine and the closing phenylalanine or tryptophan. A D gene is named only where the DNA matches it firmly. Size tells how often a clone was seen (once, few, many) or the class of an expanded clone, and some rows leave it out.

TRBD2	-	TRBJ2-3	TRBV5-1	CASSLAGAPDTQYF	TGCGCCAGCAGCTTAGCGGGAGCCCCAGATACGCAGTATTTT
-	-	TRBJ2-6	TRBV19	CASSRDSGANVLTF	TGTGCCAGTAGTAGAGACTCTGGGGCCAACGTCCTGACTTTC
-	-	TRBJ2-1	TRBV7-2	CASSFFEKGNEQFF	TGTGCCAGCAGCTTCTTCGAAAAGGGTAATGAGCAGTTCTTC
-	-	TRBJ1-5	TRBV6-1	CASNLGQPQHF	TGTGCCAGCAACCTGGGGCAGCCCCAGCATTTT
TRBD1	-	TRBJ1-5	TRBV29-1	CSVADRGGVQPQHF	TGCAGCGTCGCGGACAGGGGAGGGGTTCAGCCCCAGCATTTT
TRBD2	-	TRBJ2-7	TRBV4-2	CASSQDRAGGTEQYF	TGTGCCAGCAGCCAAGATAGAGCGGGAGGGACCGAGCAGTACTTC
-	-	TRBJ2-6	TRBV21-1	CASSKSAGTSGANVLTF	TGTGCCAGCAGCAAATCAGCCGGGACCTCTGGGGCCAACGTCCTGACTTTC
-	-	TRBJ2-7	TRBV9	CASSVEADTYEQYF	TGTGCCAGCAGCGTAGAGGCAGATACCTACGAGCAGTACTTC
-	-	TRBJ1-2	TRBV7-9	CAAQREPYGYTF	TGTGCCGCCCAACGGGAACCTTATGGCTACACCTTC
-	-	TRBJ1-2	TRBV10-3	CAISESNSGRGYTF	TGTGCCATCAGTGAGTCTAACAGCGGCAGAGGCTACACCTTC
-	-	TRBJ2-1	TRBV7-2	CASSLPGSPSEQFF	TGTGCCAGCAGCCTACCGGGCTCCCCCTCGGAGCAGTTCTTC
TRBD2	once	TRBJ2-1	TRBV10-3	CAISGTSGRNEQFF	TGTGCCATCAGCGGGACTAGCGGGAGGAATGAGCAGTTCTTC
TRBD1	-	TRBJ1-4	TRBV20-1	CSVLAGGEKLFF	TGCAGTGTCCTAGCAGGGGGTGAAAAACTGTTTTTT
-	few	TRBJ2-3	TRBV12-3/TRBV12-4	CASSLDRGTDTQYF	TGTGCCAGCAGTTTGGACCGAGGCACAGATACGCAGTATTTT
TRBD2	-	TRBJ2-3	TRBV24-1	CATSALGLAADTQYF	TGTGCCACCAGTGCCCTAGGGCTAGCGGCAGATACGCAGTATTTT
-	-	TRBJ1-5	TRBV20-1	CSATRSGGPNQPQHF	TGCAGTGCTACCCGCAGTGGGGGACCTAATCAGCCCCAGCATTTT
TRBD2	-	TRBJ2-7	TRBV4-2	CASSQAITPTSGSNEQYF	TGTGCCAGCAGCCAAGCCATAACACCGACTAGCGGGAGCAACGAGCAGTACTTC
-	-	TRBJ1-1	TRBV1	CTSSHLDRGNTEAFF	TGCACCAGCAGCCACCTGGACAGGGGGAACACTGAAGCTTTCTTT
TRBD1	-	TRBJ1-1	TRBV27	CASSQTLAGGFGWGTEAFF	TGTGCCAGCAGCCAAACCCTGGCAGGGGGCTTTGGTTGGGGCACTGAAGCTTTCTTT
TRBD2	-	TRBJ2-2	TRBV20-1	CSARASGTYGGELFF	TGCAGTGCTAGAGCTAGCGGGACGTACGGCGGGGAGCTGTTTTTT
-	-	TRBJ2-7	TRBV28	CASSLSDPFTYEQYF	TGTGCCAGCAGTTTATCCGACCCGTTTACCTACGAGCAGTACTTC
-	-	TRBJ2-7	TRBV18	CASSPQDSTYEQYF	TGTGCCAGCTCACCTCAGGACTCGACCTACGAGCAGTACTTC
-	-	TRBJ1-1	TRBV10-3	CAISGGVNTEAFF	TGTGCCATCAGTGGGGGGGTGAACACTGAAGCTTTCTTT
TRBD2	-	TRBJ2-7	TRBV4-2	CASSQEGGEAYEQYF	TGTGCCAGCAGCCAAGAGGGAGGGGAGGCCTACGAGCAGTACTTC
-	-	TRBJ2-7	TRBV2	CASSVDSPAMFSYEQYF	TGTGCCAGCAGTGTGGATAGTCCTGCTATGTTTTCCTACGAGCAGTACTTC
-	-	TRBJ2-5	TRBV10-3	CAISGIQGGETQYF	TGTGCCATCAGTGGGATCCAGGGGGGGGAGACCCAGTACTTC
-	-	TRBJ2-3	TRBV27	CASRTPRVGADTQYF	TGTGCCAGCAGGACCCCTAGAGTTGGCGCAGATACGCAGTATTTT
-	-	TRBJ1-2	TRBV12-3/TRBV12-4	CASSPPQIYYGYTF	TGTGCCAGCAGTCCCCCCCAGATTTACTATGGCTACACCTTC
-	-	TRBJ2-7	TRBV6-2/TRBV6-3	CASATGVSYEQYF	TGTGCCAGCGCGACAGGAGTTTCCTACGAGCAGTACTTC
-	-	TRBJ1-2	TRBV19	CASSIEKGSNGYTF	TGTGCCAGTAGTATAGAGAAGGGGTCGAATGGCTACACCTTC
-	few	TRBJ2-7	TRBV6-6	CASSYGGEQYF	TGTGCCAGCAGTTACGGGGGCGAGCAGTACTTC
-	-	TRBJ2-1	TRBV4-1	CASMGGGSSYNEQFF	TGCGCCAGCATGGGTGGAGGGAGCTCCTACAATGAGCAGTTCTTC
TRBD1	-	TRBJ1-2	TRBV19	CASSTQQGAINGYTF	TGTGCCAGTAGTACCCAACAGGGGGCGATCAATGGCTACACCTTC
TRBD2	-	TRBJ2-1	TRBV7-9	CASSLRGLDFEQFF	TGTGCCAGCAGCTTAAGGGGACTAGACTTTGAGCAGTTCTTC
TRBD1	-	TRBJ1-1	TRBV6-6	CASSRLQGENTEAFF	TGTGCCAGCAGCCGCTTACAGGGGGAGAACACTGAAGCTTTCTTT
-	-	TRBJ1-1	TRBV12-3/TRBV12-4	CASSRGRGRGHEAFF	TGTGCCAGCAGCCGGGGCCGGGGAAGAGGCCATGAAGCTTTCTTT
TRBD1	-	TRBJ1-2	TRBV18	CASSPDRGGHGYTF	TGTGCCAGCTCACCGGACAGGGGGGGACATGGCTACACCTTC
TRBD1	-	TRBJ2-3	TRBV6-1	CASRRDPHTGGKQYF	TGTGCCAGCCGTCGGGATCCGCACACAGGGGGAAAGCAGTATTTT
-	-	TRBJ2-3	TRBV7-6	CASSLTTSTDTQYF	TGTGCCAGCAGCTTGACCACTAGCACAGATACGCAGTATTTT
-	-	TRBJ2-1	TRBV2	CASSAGRSSYNEQFF	TGTGCCAGCAGTGCGGGACGGAGCTCCTACAATGAGCAGTTCTTC
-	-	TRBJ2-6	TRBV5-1	CASSLRRPSGANVLTF	TGCGCCAGCAGCTTGAGGCGTCCGTCTGGGGCCAACGTCCTGACTTTC
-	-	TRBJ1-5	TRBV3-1	CASSQDGATGYQPQHF	TGTGCCAGCAGCCAAGATGGAGCCACAGGGTATCAGCCCCAGCATTTT
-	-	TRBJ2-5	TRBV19	CASREDQGETQYF	TGTGCCAGTAGGGAGGACCAAGGGGAGACCCAGTACTTC
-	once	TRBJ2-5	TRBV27	CASSVREQETQYF	TGTGCCAGCAGTGTCAGGGAACAAGAGACCCAGTACTTC
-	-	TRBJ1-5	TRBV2	CASGRNSNQPQHF	TGTGCCAGCGGACGGAATAGCAATCAGCCCCAGCATTTT
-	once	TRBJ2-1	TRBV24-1	CATSDPGTSGDKQFF	TGTGCCACCAGTGATCCCGGGACATCGGGCGATAAGCAGTTCTTC
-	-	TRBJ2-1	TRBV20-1	CSARDARIYNEQFF	TGCAGTGCTAGAGATGCGAGGATTTACAATGAGCAGTTCTTC
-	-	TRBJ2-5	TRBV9	CASSALDQGETQYF	TGTGCCAGCAGCGCCCTAGATCAGGGGGAGACCCAGTACTTC
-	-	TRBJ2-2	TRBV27	CASSPFIVGGTGELFF	TGTGCCAGCAGTCCTTTTATAGTAGGAGGCACCGGGGAGCTGTTTTTT
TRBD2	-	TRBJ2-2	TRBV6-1	CARFLGAGGPPNTGELFF	TGTGCCCGTTTTCTGGGAGCGGGAGGGCCTCCGAACACCGGGGAGCTGTTTTTT
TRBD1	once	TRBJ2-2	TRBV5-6	CASSQGAGGGITGELFF	TGTGCCAGCAGCCAGGGAGCAGGGGGCGGCATCACCGGGGAGCTGTTTTTT
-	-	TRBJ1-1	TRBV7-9	CASSNRAWQETEAFF	TGTGCCAGCAGCAACAGGGCTTGGCAGGAGACTGAAGCTTTCTTT
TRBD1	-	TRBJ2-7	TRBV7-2	CASSLAGTGAPYEQYF	TGTGCCAGCAGCTTAGCCGGGACAGGGGCTCCCTACGAGCAGTACTTC
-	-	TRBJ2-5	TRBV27	CASSLRGTGLTQYF	TGTGCCAGCAGTTTACGGGGGACCGGGTTGACCCAGTACTTC
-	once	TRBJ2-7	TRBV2	CASSRSEYEQYF	TGTGCCAGCAGCCGTAGCGAATACGAGCAGTACTTC
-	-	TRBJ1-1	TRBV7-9	CASSFSLNTEAFF	TGTGCCAGCAGCTTTTCACTGAACACTGAAGCTTTCTTT
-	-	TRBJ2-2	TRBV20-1	CSASTGYPNTGELFF	TGCAGTGCGTCTACAGGTTACCCTAACACCGGGGAGCTGTTTTTT
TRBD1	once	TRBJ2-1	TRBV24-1	CATGQGSVNEQFF	TGTGCCACCGGACAGGGGTCGGTCAATGAGCAGTTCTTC
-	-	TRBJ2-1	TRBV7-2	CASSLDTGLGPNEQFF	TGTGCCAGCAGCTTAGATACGGGGCTCGGCCCGAATGAGCAGTTCTTC
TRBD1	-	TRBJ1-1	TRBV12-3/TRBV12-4	CASTPGAGGNTEAFF	TGTGCCAGCACCCCGGGGGCAGGGGGGAACACTGAAGCTTTCTTT